This entry lists 21 T cell receptor beta chains sequenced from one sample in a study of T-cell memory formation after mild COVID-19. Using its own MiXCR run on the 5' RACE reads, TCRdb lists one record per CDR3 protein. This sample has about 560,000 distinct CDR3 sequences, with less than 25% found just once. The material sequenced was PBMCs or a T cell subset sorted from them (not recorded which). These receptors were collected from an adult woman who had mild COVID-19 (a few samples of this study predate the infection). Cell type and time point are not known.

With regard to this clonotype: A junction boundary mismatches the germline segment, possibly from a read error. This chain connects TRBV12-3 or TRBV12-4 to TRBJ1-1, with D possibly being TRBD1 (5 bases). The CDR3 has 14 residues. CDR3 protein: CASRDGGGNTEAFF. CDR3 nucleotide sequence: TGCGCCTCCCGCGACGGGGGAGGGAACACTGAAGCTTTCTTT.

The chain recombines TRBV9 with TRBJ2-6; D gene ambiguous. Trimming removed 0 bases from V and 8 bases from J, with 12 bases in between. This CDR3 is 15 amino acids long. Per germline, CDR1 SGDLS and CDR2 YYNGEE. The CDR3 region is CASSVEGMSSNVLTF. CDR3 bases: TGTGCCAGCAGCGTAGAGGGAATGAGTTCCAACGTCCTGACTTTC. The full variable domain, rest sourced from reference TRBV9 and TRBJ2-6, is DSGVTQTPKHLITATGQRVTLRCSPRSGDLSVYWYQQSLDQGLQFLIQYYNGEERAKGNILERFSAQQFPDLHSELNLSSLELGDSALYFCASSVEGMSSNVLTFGAGSRLTVL.

V usage is TRBV15 and J usage is TRBJ1-5; perhaps TRBD1 as D (6 bases). The CDR3 covers 16 residues. Trimming removed 1 base at V and 4 bases at J, with 14 bases between. Germline-derived CDR1 and CDR2 are LNHNV and YYDKDF (reference sequence). The CDR3, as DNA: TGTGCCACCAGCAGAGCCCTCCGGGACACTAATCAGCCCCAGCATTTT. Protein product: CATSRALRDTNQPQHF. Complete variable domain (other parts from reference TRBV15 and TRBJ1-5): DAMVIQNPRYQVTQFGKPVTLSCSQTLNHNVMYWYQQKSSQAPKLLFHYYDKDFNNEADTPDNFQSRRPNTSFCFLDIRSPGLGDTAMYLCATSRALRDTNQPQHFGDGTRLSIL.

J is TRBJ2-7 and V is TRBV13; 7 bases are shared with TRBD1. CDR1 and CDR2 from the germline V gene are PRHDT and FYEKMQ (reference sequence). This CDR3 contains 16 residues. V dropped 0 bases and J dropped 0; count of bases not matched to a gene: 5. CDR3 region: CASSLGLGTASYEQYF. CDR3 DNA sequence: TGTGCCAGCAGCTTAGGCCTTGGGACAGCCTCCTACGAGCAGTACTTC.

The chain recombines TRBV12-3 or TRBV12-4 with TRBJ2-2, with TRBD2 as a possible D gene (6 bases). The CDR3 is 15 amino acids. Trimming removed 3 bases from V and 7 bases from J, with 15 bases in between. The CDR3 nucleotides are TGTGCCAGCAGTTTGCGGGGTCGAGTGATCGGGGAGCTGTTTTTT. Protein sequence: CASSLRGRVIGELFF.

The rearrangement links TRBV6-5 to TRBJ1-1; TRBD1 aligns across 8 bases. Germline V lookup: CDR1 MNHEY, CDR2 SVGAGI. J lost 4 bases, V lost 6 bases, and 4 bases had no gene match. The CDR3 contains 13 residues. The CDR3 DNA follows: TGTGCCAGCAGCAACAGGGGGACCACTGAAGCTTTCTTT. Its protein is CASSNRGTTEAFF.

The chain uses TRBV6-2 or TRBV6-3 and TRBJ2-1; 8 positions agree with TRBD2. Germline CDR1 is MNHEY and CDR2 is SVGEGT. The V gene end was trimmed by 0 bases and the J gene end by 3 bases; junction bases not matched to a gene: 7. There are 17 residues in the CDR3. The CDR3 DNA reads TGTGCCAGCAGTTACTCAGGTCCAGCGGGAGTCTACAATGAGCAGTTCTTC. Its protein is CASSYSGPAGVYNEQFF.

This clonotype appeared a few times. This chain links TRBV18 with TRBJ2-7; the D is unclear. CDR1 is KGHSH and CDR2 is LQKENI in the germline V gene. Between the trimmed V and J ends, which lost 2 bases and 2 bases, there was a span of 10 bases. This CDR3 comprises 14 residues. CDR3 in DNA: TGTGCCAGCTCACCATTGGCTGGGACCTACGAGCAGTACTTC. Its protein is CASSPLAGTYEQYF.

The rearrangement links TRBV24-1 to TRBJ2-1, with a possible D match to TRBD2 (7 bases). Germline CDR1 reads KGHDR; CDR2 reads SFDVKD. This CDR3 contains 14 residues. V was cut by 5 bases and J by 9 bases, with 16 bases left in between. The CDR3, as DNA: TGTGCCACCAGTGCGGGGGGCCCTCGGGTTGAGCAGTTCTTC. Protein product: CATSAGGPRVEQFF.

Only a few counts were recorded for this clonotype. The genes are TRBV7-9 and TRBJ2-3; no reliable D call. CDR3 length equals 13 residues. Germline values: CDR1 SEHNR, CDR2 FQNEAQ (reference sequence). V was clipped by 3 bases and J by 2 bases, with 6 bases between them. The CDR3 spells CASSFLDTDTQYF. CDR3 DNA sequence: TGTGCCAGCAGCTTCTTGGACACAGATACGCAGTATTTT.

Many counts were recorded for this clonotype. This chain links TRBV12-3 or TRBV12-4 with TRBJ1-2; 7 bases fit TRBD1. V trimming: 5 bases; J trimming: 3 bases; junction bases outside the gene matches: 3. This CDR3 comprises 13 residues. In DNA, the CDR3 is TGTGCCAGCAGTCGAGGACAGGACTATGGCTACACCTTC. Residues: CASSRGQDYGYTF.

This clonotype has more than one count but fewer than ten. The gene calls are TRBV5-4 and TRBJ1-2, with D unresolved. The CDR3 is 13 residues long. Germline-derived CDR1 and CDR2 are SGHNT and YYREEE (reference sequence). Trimming shortened V by 10 bases and J by 8 bases, and 21 bases separated the two germline ends. The CDR3 here is CAGWGAGHSGYTF. DNA of the CDR3: TGTGCCGGTTGGGGAGCAGGCCATTCGGGCTACACCTTC.

The chain combines TRBV7-2 with TRBJ2-7; TRBD1 is a possible D gene (6 bases). Trimming took off 5 bases at V and 2 bases at J, with 13 bases between the two ends. The CDR3 extends over 14 amino acids. Germline CDR1 SGHTA, CDR2 FQGNSA. The CDR3 sequence is CASSRWDITYEQYF. CDR3 in DNA: TGTGCCAGCAGCCGATGGGACATTACCTACGAGCAGTACTTC.

The chain uses TRBV7-8 and TRBJ2-3; maybe TRBD2 (6 bases). Per the germline V gene, CDR1 is SGHVS and CDR2 is FQNEAQ. Trimming took off 5 bases at V and 5 bases at J, with 11 bases between the two ends. The CDR3 is 13 residues long. For the CDR3, the DNA is TGTGCCAGCAGCCGTACGGGGGAAGATACGCAGTATTTT. Amino acid sequence: CASSRTGEDTQYF.

The chain links TRBV12-3 or TRBV12-4 to TRBJ1-3, with D possibly being TRBD1 (5 bases). Trimming took 3 bases from V and 2 from J, leaving 8 bases between them. This CDR3 region has 14 residues. CDR3 coding DNA: TGTGCCAGCAGTTTCGGGGGGGCTGGAAACACCATATATTTT. Translating it yields CASSFGGAGNTIYF.

This clonotype showed up just a few times. The rearrangement uses TRBV7-2 and TRBJ2-1, with unresolved D. The ends were cut back, 8 bases at V and 7 bases at J, with 18 bases in the middle. Germline lookup yields CDR1 SGHTA and CDR2 FQGNSA. The CDR3 spans 14 residues. In DNA, the CDR3 is TGTGCCAGCGGCCAGCTGGGCATTACGAATGAGCAGTTCTTC. Its translation is CASGQLGITNEQFF.

This sequence joins TRBV7-3 and TRBJ1-1, with a tentative D call TRBD1 (5 bases). Germline assignment: CDR1 SGHTA and CDR2 FQGTGA. There are 14 residues in the CDR3. V lost 1 base and J lost 4, with 10 bases in between. The CDR3 DNA sequence: TGTGCCAGCAGCTTAATAGGGGAAGGCACTGAAGCTTTCTTT. Translated: CASSLIGEGTEAFF.

The rearrangement links TRBV6-5 to TRBJ2-5; 8 nucleotides match TRBD1. The CDR3 sequence is 15 residues long. V lost 10 bases and J lost 4; bases outside the gene matches: 14. Germline V gene data show CDR1 as MNHEY and CDR2 as SVGAGI. In DNA form, the CDR3 reads TGTGCCACCGCGCTCCTGGACAGGGAGCTAGAGACCCAGTACTTC. Encoded protein: CATALLDRELETQYF.

This clonotype was detected a few times. This chain joins TRBV25-1 and TRBJ2-1; 11 bases line up with TRBD1. Germline-derived CDR1 and CDR2 are MGHDK and SYGVNS. J lost 5 bases, V lost 8 bases, and 5 bases had no gene match. CDR3 length equals 14 residues. The CDR3 region is CASPRGQGDNEQFF. Here the CDR3 DNA reads TGTGCCAGCCCGCGGGGACAGGGGGACAATGAGCAGTTCTTC.

The rearrangement uses TRBV7-9 and TRBJ1-1, with 9 positions matching TRBD1. The V gene's germline CDR1 is SEHNR and CDR2 FQNEAQ (reference sequence). This CDR3 spans 15 amino acids. V lost 2 bases and J lost 5; bases outside the gene matches: 6. The CDR3 DNA follows: TGTGCCAGCAGCTTATTCCGGGACAGGGCAACTGAAGCTTTCTTT. The encoded protein is CASSLFRDRATEAFF.

The chain employs TRBV20-1 and TRBJ1-1, with D perhaps matching TRBD1 (5 bases). The length of the CDR3 is 16 residues. Germline V gives CDR1 DFQATT, CDR2 SNEGSKA (reference sequence). Trimming pared 2 bases from V and 0 bases from J, leaving 16 bases between. Written as DNA, the CDR3 is TGCAGTGCTAGATCCGGGAGGGGAGGGGTGAACACTGAAGCTTTCTTT. Protein product: CSARSGRGGVNTEAFF.